This T cell receptor (beta chain) was captured by sequencing in a study of beta chain features in type 1 diabetes. Study-wide context: Examination spanned around 110 million sorted cells from all samples.

Of the isolated RNA, all was reverse transcribed, and so the sequenced material was expressed TCRB transcripts. Sequencing was performed with immunoSEQ multiplex PCR; in TCRdb, only in-frame clones are kept and a portion is missing. The sample holds hundreds of thousands of clones, about 12% seen once. Notes on this clone: The target antigen is unknown.

Overall study results and limits: Significant though moderate, a shortening of TCRB CDR3s appeared in all four CD4+ subsets of Type 1 diabetes patients.

Trimming pared 5 bases from V and 2 bases from J, leaving 18 bases between. Germline assignment: CDR1 SGHVS and CDR2 FQNEAQ. The CDR3 is 16 amino acids. The sequencing input was naive CD4+ T cells from blood. The receptor was isolated from a young man in good health. The chain joins TRBV7-8 to TRBJ1-1; D unclear. CDR3 loop: CASSPKRGSRNTEAFF. The CDR3 nucleotides read TGTGCCAGCAGCCCAAAACGAGGAAGTCGTAACACTGAAGCTTTCTTT. Drawing the rest from reference TRBV7-8 and TRBJ1-1, the complete variable domain is GAGVSQSPRYKVAKRGQDVALRCDPISGHVSLFWYQQALGQGPEFLTYFQNEAQLDKSGLPSDRFFAERPEGSVSTLKIQRTQQEDSAVYLCASSPKRGSRNTEAFFGQGTRLTVV.